A single T cell receptor beta chain is shown here with its context. This clone may be a read error of a much larger clone one base away. Blood RNA originated from unsorted whole blood, with germline DNA additionally extracted. This entry comes from a study of tumor-infiltrating lymphocytes in primary liver carcinoma. Starting material of 500 ng total RNA yielded TCR beta cDNA via a constant-region primer. A slightly modified ARM-PCR protocol with three nested multiplex PCR rounds produced these TCR beta libraries. PCR rounds one and two used TRBV1-TRBV30 forward primers with a C-beta reverse primer for around 9 cycles each. TCRdb reanalysed the multiplex PCR reads using MiXCR and keeps one entry per CDR3 protein. The sample shows 300,000 to 400,000 distinct CDR3 sequences, around three fifths of them seen only once. CDR3 length: 14 amino acids. V was clipped by 4 bases and J by 4 bases; unmatched bases: 4. Germline CDR1 MNHNS, CDR2 SASEGT.

The J gene is TRBJ2-1, the V gene TRBV6-1; 7 bases align to TRBD1. This TCR derives from a man aged 35 to 55 with primary liver carcinoma and hepatitis B virus infection. Source material: peripheral blood. CDR3 nucleotide sequence: TGTGCCAGCAGTGGCCGGGACAGTTACAATGAGCAGTTCTTC. Translated, it gives CASSGRDSYNEQFF.